This T cell receptor (beta chain) was obtained from a study of blood T cell repertoires in COVID-19. This table comes from immunoSEQ multiplex PCR, and its TCRdb copy is limited to in-frame clones, with some not included. Of 160,000 or so clones in the sample, 85% to 90% are singletons; the top ten hold less than 8.5%. Adults between roughly 18 and 89 years of age took part from 20 to 25 US areas. There are 17 residues in the CDR3. In germline, CDR1 is LNHDA, CDR2 SQIVND (reference sequence). Trimming took off 1 base at V and 2 bases at J, with 16 bases between the two ends. The chain has TRBV19 and TRBJ2-3; weak D call: TRBD2 (6 bases). Source material: PBMCs or T cells enriched from blood (not recorded which). The origin of this receptor is a woman aged 50 to 60 who had recovered from COVID-19. The CDR3 loop reads CASSIVLTSSSTDTQYF. The CDR3, as DNA: TGTGCCAGTAGTATAGTATTAACTAGCTCTTCCACAGATACGCAGTATTTT.